This passage covers 18 T cell receptor beta chains from one sample sequenced in a study of cytomegalovirus exposure and HLA in healthy donors (dated by TCRdb to about 2017). Library preparation employed the immunoSEQ multiplex PCR assay. For the multiplex PCR, a mixture combining 60 forward primers for TCR Vbeta segments and 13 reverse primers for TCR Jbeta segments was used. In its TCRdb copy, this immuneACCESS table keeps in-frame sequences only and misses some clones. Where compared with another copy, unresolved V genes explain less than half of these, and the others have no known cause. The table for this sample lists around 140,000 clones; about 78% of them were counted only once. The leading ten clones occupy approximately 1.6% of the sample. Sequencing input: PBMCs. All receptors come from a female donor in good health and CMV-seronegative.

The rearrangement uses TRBV6-5 and TRBJ1-1; TRBD1 aligns across 8 bases. The CDR3 is made up of 16 amino acids. V gave up 0 bases and J gave up 10 bases; unmatched junction bases: 13. Germline CDR1 and CDR2: MNHEY and SVGAGI. CDR3 nucleotides: TGTGCCAGCAGTTACTCCCTGGGACAGGCCATTCGCTTAGCTTTCTTT. This translates into CASSYSLGQAIRLAFF.

A remark on this clone: The identical CDR3 is also encoded by other nucleotide sequences in the sample. CDR3 sequence (DNA): TGCAGCGTTGAAGATCGCTACAATGAGCAGTTCTTC. Its protein product is CSVEDRYNEQFF. V usage is TRBV29-1 and J usage is TRBJ2-1; unclear D gene. Between the trimmed V and J ends, which lost 0 bases and 3 bases, there was a span of 3 bases. This CDR3 has 12 residues. The germline V gene has CDR1 SQVTM and CDR2 ANQGSEA.

The CDR3 loop is CASSLSSGQGPDTQYF. The CDR3 coding sequence is TGTGCCAGCAGCCTAAGCTCGGGACAGGGGCCAGATACGCAGTATTTT. The chain couples TRBV9 to TRBJ2-3; the match to TRBD1 covers 10 bases. Germline V gene sequence: CDR1 SGDLS, CDR2 YYNGEE. The J segment lost 4 bases and the V segment lost 4 bases, leaving 9 bases of the junction unmatched. The CDR3 has 16 amino acids.

This sequence joins TRBV7-2 and TRBJ1-2, with 7 bases lining up with TRBD1. Trimming took 4 bases from V and 5 from J; bases not matched to a gene: 4. Germline CDR1 reads SGHTA; CDR2 reads FQGNSA. The CDR3 loop spans 13 amino acids. DNA for the CDR3: TGTGCCAGCAGCTCGGACAGGCGGTATGGCTACACCTTC. Translation: CASSSDRRYGYTF.

V is TRBV18 and J is TRBJ2-7; possible D gene TRBD1, 6 bases. V gave up 5 bases and J gave up 5 bases, with 13 bases separating them. In germline, CDR1 is KGHSH, CDR2 LQKENI. This CDR3 comprises 13 residues. The CDR3 bases are TGTGCCAGCTCATACCTACAGGGTGACGAGCAGTACTTC. As protein: CASSYLQGDEQYF. The full variable domain, its missing parts supplied by reference TRBV18 and TRBJ2-7, is NAGVMQNPRHLVRRRGQEARLRCSPMKGHSHVYWYRQLPEEGLKFMVYLQKENIIDESGMPKERFSAEFPKEGPSILRIQQVVRGDSAAYFCASSYLQGDEQYFGPGTRLTVT.

The rearrangement uses TRBV4-3 and TRBJ1-2; 9 nucleotides agree with TRBD1. The V segment lost 0 bases and the J segment 8 bases; nucleotides outside the gene matches: 10. Germline CDR1 LGHNA, CDR2 YSLEER. The CDR3 loop spans 16 amino acids. CDR3 residues: CASSQDSTRTGDGYTF. The CDR3 nucleotides read TGCGCCAGCAGCCAAGACTCTACCCGGACAGGGGACGGCTACACCTTC.

This chain connects TRBV7-3 to TRBJ2-3, with D maybe TRBD2 (6 bases). CDR3 length: 18 residues. Germline CDR1 is SGHTA and CDR2 is FQGTGA. Trimming took off 5 bases at V and 3 bases at J, with 24 bases between the two ends. In nucleotides, the CDR3 is TGTGCCAGCAGCCTAGGGGCGGGAAGGGCGTGGGGGACAGATACGCAGTATTTT. Translating it yields CASSLGAGRAWGTDTQYF.

The chain employs TRBV7-8 and TRBJ1-5, with D maybe TRBD1 (5 bases). From germline, CDR1 is SGHVS and CDR2 FQNEAQ. The CDR3 consists of 13 residues. The V end lost 6 bases, the J end lost 3 bases, and 9 bases lay between the germline ends. The CDR3 DNA sequence: TGTGCCAGCAGGCGGGACTACAATCAGCCCCAGCATTTT. It translates to CASRRDYNQPQHF.

The CDR3 DNA is TGTGCCTGGAGAGGGGGTGAGGGCACAGATACGCAGTATTTT. Translation gives CAWRGGEGTDTQYF. The rearrangement uses TRBV30 and TRBJ2-3; maybe TRBD1 (6 bases). Germline V gene sequence: CDR1 GTSNPN, CDR2 SVGIG (reference sequence). This CDR3 is 14 amino acids long. V lost 3 bases and J 1 base, leaving 11 bases between the germline ends.

The chain uses TRBV28 and TRBJ2-2, with D perhaps matching TRBD2 (5 bases). V lost 5 bases to trimming and J lost 2 bases, with 12 bases between them. The CDR3 totals 15 residues. CDR1 is MDHEN and CDR2 is SYDVKM in the germline V gene. Written as DNA, the CDR3 is TGTGCCAGCAGTGGGGTACTAGTCAACACCGGGGAGCTGTTTTTT. This translates into CASSGVLVNTGELFF.

V gene TRBV12-5 combines with J gene TRBJ1-1, with D uncertain. In germline, CDR1 is LGHNT, CDR2 FRNRAP. This CDR3 has 13 residues. The V end was cut by 1 base, the J end by 4 bases, with 7 bases between. The CDR3 loop is CASGLEEGTEAFF. CDR3 bases: TGTGCTAGTGGTTTGGAGGAGGGCACTGAAGCTTTCTTT.

This clone is classed as medium-sized. The junction does not match germline at one end; this may be a read error. The chain uses TRBV2 and TRBJ2-1; 7 bases map to TRBD1. This CDR3 has 13 amino acids. Germline values: CDR1 SNHLY, CDR2 FYNNEI. This chain's CDR3 is CASSGGQVQKSLF. CDR3 nucleotide sequence: TGTGCCAGCAGCGGTGGACAGGTCCAAAAGAGTCTCTTC.

The chain carries TRBV6-5 and TRBJ2-4; TRBD1 agrees at 9 bases. V shed 6 bases, J shed 0 bases, and the junction held 3 bases outside the gene matches. The V gene's germline CDR1 is MNHEY and CDR2 SVGAGI. The CDR3 has 15 amino acids. In nucleotides, the CDR3 is TGTGCCAGCAGCCGGACAGGGGTAGCCAAAAACATTCAGTACTTC. Residues: CASSRTGVAKNIQYF.

The CDR3 region is CASSPGQITGELFF. Written as DNA, the CDR3 is TGTGCCAGCAGCCCGGGACAGATCACCGGGGAGCTGTTTTTT. The V call is TRBV7-2, the J call TRBJ2-2; 7 bases line up with TRBD1. Germline V lookup: CDR1 SGHTA, CDR2 FQGNSA. V lost 5 bases and J lost 4; bases outside the gene matches: 4. The CDR3 sequence is 14 residues long.

This clone has a single count. V gene TRBV6-6 combines with J gene TRBJ1-3, with D possibly matching TRBD1 (6 bases). Per the germline V gene, CDR1 is MNHNY and CDR2 is SVGAGI (reference sequence). The ends were cut back, 7 bases at V and 8 bases at J, with 18 bases in the middle. CDR3 length: 14 amino acids. The CDR3 loop reads CASIISTSGDTIYF. The CDR3 nucleotides read TGTGCCAGCATTATCTCCACATCAGGGGACACCATATATTTT.

This clone was picked up a small number of times. The chain combines TRBV11-1 with TRBJ1-1; D remains ambiguous. Germline lookup yields CDR1 SGHAT and CDR2 FQDESV (reference sequence). Trimming cost V 1 base and J 0 bases, with 12 bases left between them. The CDR3 contains 16 residues. DNA for the CDR3: TGTGCCAGCAGCTTAGAGAGAGGGCAGGTGAACACTGAAGCTTTCTTT. This gives the protein CASSLERGQVNTEAFF.

J is TRBJ2-3 and V is TRBV10-3; the D is unclear. Deletions cut 0 bases from V and 0 bases from J, with 10 bases between. The germline V gene has CDR1 ENHRY and CDR2 SYGVKD. There are 16 residues in the CDR3. This CDR3 is CAISESSFTSTDTQYF. CDR3 nucleotide sequence: TGTGCCATCAGTGAGTCGTCATTTACTAGCACAGATACGCAGTATTTT.

On this clone itself: Mismatch with germline at one junction end may stem from a read error. At the DNA level, this CDR3 is encoded by other sequences in the same sample as well. The V and J genes are TRBV7-3 and TRBJ2-7; 14 bases are shared with TRBD2. The CDR3 is 17 amino acids. The germline gives CDR1 SGHTA, CDR2 FQGTGA. The CDR3 sequence is CASSPRGLAGGPGEQYF. In DNA, the CDR3 is TGCGCCAGCAGCCCAAGAGGACTAGCGGGAGGCCCAGGCGAGCAGTACTTC.